The T cell receptor beta chain described here comes from a study of shared clonotypes between healthy human individuals. Each sample came from a Caucasian adult donor living in Nashville, Tennessee. Sequencing used immunoSEQ multiplex PCR; TCRdb keeps in-frame clones, though not all of them. The table has approximately 2.5 million clones, roughly 93% seen once; the top ten hold 0.36%. The sequenced sample was naive CD4+ T cells from PBMCs. As to subset: CD45RA+ positively selected. The receptor was derived from a man between 18 and 29 years old in good health. Some clones in this sample may be carry-over from other donors' samples.

This CDR3 is CASSIVGLAVPNEQFF. The CDR3 DNA is TGTGCCAGTAGTATAGTCGGACTAGCGGTCCCCAATGAGCAGTTCTTC. J is TRBJ2-1 and V is TRBV19, with 10 bases matching TRBD2. Germline loops: CDR1 LNHDA, CDR2 SQIVND (reference sequence). The CDR3 spans 16 residues. Trimming took 1 base from V and 6 from J; bases not matched to a gene: 6.